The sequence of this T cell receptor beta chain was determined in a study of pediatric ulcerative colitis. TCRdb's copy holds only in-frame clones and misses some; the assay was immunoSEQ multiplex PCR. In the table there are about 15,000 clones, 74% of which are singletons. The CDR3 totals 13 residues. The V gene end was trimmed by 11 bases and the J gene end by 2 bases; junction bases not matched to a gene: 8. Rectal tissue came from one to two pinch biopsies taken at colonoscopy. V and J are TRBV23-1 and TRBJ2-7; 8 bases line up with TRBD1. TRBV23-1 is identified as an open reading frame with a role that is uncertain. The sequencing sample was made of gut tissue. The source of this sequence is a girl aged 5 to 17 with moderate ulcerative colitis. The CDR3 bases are TGCGCCGGTCCGGGACAGGAGACCTACGAGCAGTACTTC. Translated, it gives CAGPGQETYEQYF.